These T cell receptor beta chains were read from a single sample in a study of cytomegalovirus exposure and HLA in healthy donors. Profiling relied on immunoSEQ multiplex PCR, and the TCRdb table lists in-frame clones only, not all of them. The sample has 100,000 to 150,000 clones; roughly 78% are singletons. Sequencing input: PBMCs. The receptors derive from a man aged 25-45 years in good health and CMV-seropositive. CDR3s include the opening cysteine and the closing phenylalanine or tryptophan. The D gene is left open where the match is weak. Clone size is stated in some rows and not others, as once, few, many or a class when expanded.

V,size,J,D,DNA,CDR3
TRBV2,-,TRBJ2-7,TRBD2,TGTGCCACCATGACTAGCCGAACCTACGAGCAGTACTTC,CATMTSRTYEQYF
TRBV2,-,TRBJ1-5,-,TGTGCCAGCAGTTTAACGACGGGGCCCCAGCATTTT,CASSLTTGPQHF
TRBV5-1,-,TRBJ2-2,-,TGCGCCAGCAGCTTGTTCCCGGGTTTAGCGAACACCGGGGAGCTGTTTTTT,CASSLFPGLANTGELFF
TRBV5-1,-,TRBJ1-1,-,TGCGCCAGCAGCTTAAGGGGGGGGATGAACACTGAAGCTTTCTTT,CASSLRGGMNTEAFF
TRBV18,-,TRBJ1-1,TRBD1,TGTGCCAGCTCGTCCAGGACAGGGGAGGTCACTGAAGCTTTCTTT,CASSSRTGEVTEAFF
TRBV27,-,TRBJ2-2,TRBD1,TGTGCCAGCAGTTTATTCTCGACAGGGTCACCCGGGGAGCTGTTTTTT,CASSLFSTGSPGELFF
TRBV7-9,-,TRBJ1-2,TRBD1,TGTGCCAGCAGCTCCTCGGACAGGAGTCCTGTTCATGGCTACACCTTC,CASSSSDRSPVHGYTF
TRBV30,-,TRBJ1-5,TRBD1,TGTGCCTGGAGTGAGGGGGCCTGGGGAGGCCCCCAGCATTTT,CAWSEGAWGGPQHF
TRBV19,-,TRBJ1-6,-,TGTGCCAGTAGTATCACTCCTCTTGATTCACCCCTCCACTTT,CASSITPLDSPLHF
TRBV25-1,-,TRBJ1-2,TRBD1,TGTGCCAGCAGTGATAACCCCCCCGGACAGGGGGCCGGCTACACCTTC,CASSDNPPGQGAGYTF
TRBV9,-,TRBJ1-1,-,TGTGCCAGCAGTGGGCCCAAGGGGAGGACTGGGAACACTGAAGCTTTCTTT,CASSGPKGRTGNTEAFF
TRBV25-1,-,TRBJ1-2,TRBD1,TGTGCCAGCAGTGAAGTCGGCGGGGGACAGGGAGTGGGTGGCTACACCTTC,CASSEVGGGQGVGGYTF
TRBV5-5,-,TRBJ1-1,TRBD1,TGTGCCAGCAGCTGGGGGACAGACAGCACTGAAGCTTTCTTT,CASSWGTDSTEAFF
TRBV4-1,-,TRBJ1-1,-,TGCGCCAGCAGCCAAGTTGGGAGGGCGCGGAGAACTGAAGCTTTCTTT,CASSQVGRARRTEAFF
TRBV6-5,-,TRBJ1-2,TRBD1,TGTGCCAGCAGTTACCGGGACAGGGGTAACTATGGCTACACCTTC,CASSYRDRGNYGYTF
TRBV14,-,TRBJ2-3,-,TGTGCCAGCAGCCAAGAGGGCAGCACAGATACGCAGTATTTT,CASSQEGSTDTQYF
TRBV27,few,TRBJ2-7,-,TGTGCCAGCAGCAGAGACAGGTTCTACGAGCAGTACTTC,CASSRDRFYEQYF
TRBV7-8,-,TRBJ2-5,-,TGTGCCAGCAGCCCCCCATTGAGCTACCAAGAGACCCAGTACTTC,CASSPPLSYQETQYF
TRBV4-2,once,TRBJ2-7,TRBD1,TGTGCCAGTAGCGCCCGGGACAGGGCCTACGAGCAGTACTTC,CASSARDRAYEQYF
TRBV29-1,-,TRBJ2-7,TRBD1,TGCAGCGTTGGACAGGGGGGCTTTGAGCAGTACTTC,CSVGQGGFEQYF
TRBV9,-,TRBJ2-7,-,TGTGCCAGCAGCGAAGGGCCAGGGCACTACGAGCAGTACTTC,CASSEGPGHYEQYF
TRBV2,-,TRBJ1-2,-,TGTGCCAGCAGACAGGACGGCTCCAATAACTATGGCTACACCTTC,CASRQDGSNNYGYTF
TRBV29-1,-,TRBJ2-5,-,TGCAGCGTTGGCGTTCAAGAGACCCAGTACTTC,CSVGVQETQYF
TRBV19,-,TRBJ2-3,-,TGTGCCAGTAGTCTTCAACTAGGTTTGGCCGATACGCAGTATTTT,CASSLQLGLADTQYF
TRBV27,once,TRBJ2-7,TRBD1,TGTGCCAGCAGTTTATCTGGACAGGGGATATACGAGCAGTACTTC,CASSLSGQGIYEQYF
TRBV28,-,TRBJ1-1,-,TGTGCCAGCAGTTTACCTGGAGGACAGAAAGCTTTCTTT,CASSLPGGQKAFF
TRBV19,-,TRBJ1-1,-,TGTGCCAGTAGTACCGACAGTCAAAACACTGAAGCTTTCTTT,CASSTDSQNTEAFF
TRBV7-3,-,TRBJ2-5,-,TGTGCCAGCAGCCTCAGGGGAGTCACCCCAGAGACCCAGTACTTC,CASSLRGVTPETQYF
TRBV25-1,few,TRBJ1-1,-,TGTGCCAGCAGTGAACTCCCTCATGGGCCGATGAACACTGAAGCTTTCTTT,CASSELPHGPMNTEAFF
TRBV10-3,-,TRBJ2-2,-,TGTGCCATCAGTCGGGACACCGGGGAGCTGTTTTTT,CAISRDTGELFF
TRBV5-6,-,TRBJ1-2,-,TGTGCCAGCAGCTTAGTATCCCGGACATATGGCTACACCTTC,CASSLVSRTYGYTF
TRBV6-5,-,TRBJ2-7,-,TGTGCCAGCAGTTACCTCCACGAGCAGTACTTC,CASSYLHEQYF